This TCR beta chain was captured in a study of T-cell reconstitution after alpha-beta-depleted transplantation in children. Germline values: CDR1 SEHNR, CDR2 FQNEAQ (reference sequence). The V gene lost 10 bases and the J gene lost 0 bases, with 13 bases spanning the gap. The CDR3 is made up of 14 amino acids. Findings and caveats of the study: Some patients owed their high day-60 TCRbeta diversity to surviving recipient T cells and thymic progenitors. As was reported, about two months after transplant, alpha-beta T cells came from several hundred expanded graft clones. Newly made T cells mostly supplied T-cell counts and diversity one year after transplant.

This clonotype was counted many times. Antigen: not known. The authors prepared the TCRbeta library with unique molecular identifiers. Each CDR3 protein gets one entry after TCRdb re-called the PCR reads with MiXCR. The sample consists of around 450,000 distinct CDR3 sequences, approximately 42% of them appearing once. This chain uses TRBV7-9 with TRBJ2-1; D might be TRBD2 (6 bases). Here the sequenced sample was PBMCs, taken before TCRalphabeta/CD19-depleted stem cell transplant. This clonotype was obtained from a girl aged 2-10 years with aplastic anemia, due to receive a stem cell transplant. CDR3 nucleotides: TGTGCCATCACCAAGGAGGGCTCCTACAATGAGCAGTTCTTC. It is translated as CAITKEGSYNEQFF. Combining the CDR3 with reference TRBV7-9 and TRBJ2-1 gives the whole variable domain DTGVSQNPRHKITKRGQNVTFRCDPISEHNRLYWYRQTLGQGPEFLTYFQNEAQLEKSRLLSDRFSAERPKGSFSTLEIQRTEQGDSAMYLCAITKEGSYNEQFFGPGTRLTVL.